The T cell receptor beta chain described here comes from a study of graft-versus-host responses after intestinal transplantation. Study-wide background: All recipients got anti-thymocyte globulin induction, then tacrolimus and steroids for about three years. General observations from the study: Peak circulating GvH clone levels were associated with early post-transplant HvG declines. Recipient-marrow GvH clones were detected, some having first appeared in ileum or blood.

The length of the CDR3 is 12 residues. Germline V gene lookup returns CDR1 MNHEY and CDR2 SMNVEV (reference sequence). V lost 2 bases, J lost 6 bases, and 0 bases stayed unmatched. The data were produced by immunoSEQ multiplex PCR, yet TCRdb's version contains in-frame clones alone and is incomplete. The sample has 20,000 to 25,000 clones; around 94% are singletons. With respect to this clone: Its antigen is not identified.

The chain couples TRBV27 to TRBJ2-7; TRBD2 matches at 8 bases. The source was PBMCs, collected 156 days after intestinal transplant. This receptor was identified in a human patient who received an intestinal transplant, so some T cells may come from the graft donor. The CDR3 DNA sequence: TGTGCCAGCAGTTTAGGACTAGCCGAGCAGTACTTC. Amino acids: CASSLGLAEQYF.